Below are 11 T cell receptor beta chains sequenced from a single sample in a study of CD8 T cells in ankylosing spondylitis. TCRdb used MiXCR to reprocess the 5' RACE reads, holding one entry per CDR3 protein. The sample carries about 250,000 distinct CDR3 sequences, about 30% recorded once. The material sequenced was blood, either unsorted or a sorted T cell fraction (not recorded which). Every receptor here comes from a male donor with ankylosing spondylitis or in good health (not recorded which).

This clonotype was counted between two and nine times. The chain joins TRBV7-9 to TRBJ2-2; D gene ambiguous. Germline V lookup: CDR1 SEHNR, CDR2 FQNEAQ (reference sequence). Trimming shortened V by 4 bases and J by 3 bases, and 6 bases separated the two germline ends. CDR3 length equals 13 residues. For the CDR3, the DNA is TGTGCCAGCAGCTCGAAATACACCGGGGAGCTGTTTTTT. Translated, it gives CASSSKYTGELFF.

The chain couples TRBV12-3 or TRBV12-4 to TRBJ1-2; D is uncertain. Between the trimmed V and J ends, which lost 3 bases and 0 bases, there was a span of 8 bases. CDR3 length: 14 residues. The CDR3 region is CASSFLGANYGYTF. The CDR3, as DNA: TGTGCCAGCAGTTTTCTTGGGGCTAACTATGGCTACACCTTC.

This clonotype was counted only a few times. The J gene is TRBJ2-5, the V gene TRBV10-3, with 12 nucleotides matching TRBD2. CDR1 and CDR2 (germline): ENHRY, SYGVKD. The CDR3 has 19 amino acids. The V segment lost 2 bases and the J segment 4 bases; nucleotides outside the gene matches: 14. The CDR3 spells CAISEMRRTSGVRGETQYF. The CDR3 DNA reads as TGTGCCATCAGTGAGATGAGGCGGACTAGCGGGGTCCGGGGAGAGACCCAGTACTTC.

This clonotype was counted at least ten times. The chain employs TRBV9 and TRBJ2-1; D is unclear. The CDR3 is 13 amino acids. CDR1 SGDLS and CDR2 YYNGEE come from the germline V gene. With 0 bases removed from V and 7 bases from J, the gap between germline ends came to 8 bases. In DNA form, the CDR3 reads TGTGCCAGCAGCGTAGTTGTGGGGAATGAGCAGTTCTTC. Protein product: CASSVVVGNEQFF.

A few counts support this clonotype. The chain employs TRBV12-3 or TRBV12-4 and TRBJ2-1; TRBD2 agrees at 7 bases. CDR3 length: 15 residues. V gave up 5 bases and J gave up 10 bases; unmatched junction bases: 14. CDR3 nucleotides: TGTGCCAGCAGTCCCCGGGGGGACGGGCTAACAGAGCAGTTCTTC. It specifies CASSPRGDGLTEQFF.

This clonotype was seen a handful of times. The V and J genes are TRBV20-1 and TRBJ1-2; 7 bases are a match to TRBD1. The CDR3 runs 12 residues. Germline V CDR1 and CDR2: DFQATT, SNEGSKA (reference sequence). V was pared by 7 bases and J by 3 bases, with 5 bases of the junction left unmatched. The DNA of the CDR3 is TGCAGTGTTACAACAGGGGACTATGGCTACACCTTC. Translated: CSVTTGDYGYTF.

This sequence joins TRBV25-1 and TRBJ2-5, with D hard to call. This CDR3 region has 13 residues. Germline assignment: CDR1 MGHDK and CDR2 SYGVNS. V was trimmed by 5 bases and J by 7 bases, leaving 14 bases between them. The CDR3 loop reads CASSPPKGVTQYF. In DNA, the CDR3 is TGTGCCAGCAGTCCCCCTAAAGGAGTGACCCAGTACTTC.

The V call is TRBV12-3 or TRBV12-4, the J call TRBJ2-3; 7 nucleotides agree with TRBD2. CDR3 size: 16 residues. After removal of 6 bases from V and 3 bases from J, the junction contained 12 bases not matched to a gene. The chain's CDR3 is CASSTLGTGGTDTQYF. CDR3 in DNA: TGTGCCAGCAGCACCCTGGGGACGGGAGGTACAGATACGCAGTATTTT.

This clonotype was seen more than once but under ten times. The chain carries TRBV28 and TRBJ2-3, with no clear D. Trimming took 6 bases from V and 0 from J, leaving 13 bases between them. Germline lookup yields CDR1 MDHEN and CDR2 SYDVKM. The CDR3 has 15 amino acids. CDR3 amino acids: CASSPRDGSTDTQYF. The CDR3 DNA is TGTGCCAGCAGCCCCCGAGACGGCAGCACAGATACGCAGTATTTT.

The chain is built from TRBV7-2 and TRBJ2-1, with D unresolved. V was trimmed by 0 bases and J by 6 bases, leaving 6 bases between them. The CDR3 contains 13 residues. The germline V gene encodes CDR1 SGHTA and CDR2 FQGNSA. Written as DNA, the CDR3 is TGTGCCAGCAGCTTAGCGAAGAGCAATGAGCAGTTCTTC. It specifies CASSLAKSNEQFF. Based on the CDR3 plus reference TRBV7-2 and TRBJ2-1, the full variable domain is GAGVSQSPSNKVTEKGKDVELRCDPISGHTALYWYRQSLGQGLEFLIYFQGNSAPDKSGLPSDRFSAERTGGSVSTLTIQRTQQEDSAVYLCASSLAKSNEQFFGPGTRLTVL.

This clonotype has more than one count but fewer than ten. The gene calls are TRBV20-1 and TRBJ2-4, with D possibly TRBD1 on 5 matching bases. The CDR3 length is 14 residues. Germline V gene data show CDR1 as DFQATT and CDR2 as SNEGSKA (reference sequence). Trimming took 6 bases from V and 1 from J, leaving 13 bases between them. CDR3 in DNA: TGCAGTGCAAACATCAGGGCGGCCAAAAACATTCAGTACTTC. Translating gives CSANIRAAKNIQYF.